Each of the 2 T cell receptor beta chains below was sequenced from the same sample in a study of technical replicates of blood from a few donors. Sequencing used immunoSEQ multiplex PCR; TCRdb keeps in-frame clones, though not all of them. Among roughly 60,000 clones listed, 75% to 90% were seen once. The sequenced sample was PBMCs. The receptor source for this set is a human donor in good health. Some clones in this sample may be carry-over from other donors' samples.

J is TRBJ2-7 and V is TRBV7-9, with D maybe TRBD2 (5 bases). Between the trimmed V and J ends, which lost 1 base and 7 bases, there was a span of 8 bases. CDR1 is SEHNR and CDR2 is FQNEAQ in the germline V gene (reference sequence). The CDR3 totals 12 residues. Written as DNA, the CDR3 is TGTGCCAGCAGCTTAGGTACGGGGGAGCAGTACTTC. Protein product: CASSLGTGEQYF.

The V and J genes are TRBV7-9 and TRBJ2-5, with 8 bases aligning to TRBD2. Trimming removed 3 bases from V and 4 bases from J; junction bases left unmatched: 7. This CDR3 contains 15 residues. In germline, CDR1 is SEHNR, CDR2 FQNEAQ (reference sequence). Written as DNA, the CDR3 is TGTGCCAGCAGCTTGCGGGAGGACTTCGGAGAGACCCAGTACTTC. Its protein is CASSLREDFGETQYF.